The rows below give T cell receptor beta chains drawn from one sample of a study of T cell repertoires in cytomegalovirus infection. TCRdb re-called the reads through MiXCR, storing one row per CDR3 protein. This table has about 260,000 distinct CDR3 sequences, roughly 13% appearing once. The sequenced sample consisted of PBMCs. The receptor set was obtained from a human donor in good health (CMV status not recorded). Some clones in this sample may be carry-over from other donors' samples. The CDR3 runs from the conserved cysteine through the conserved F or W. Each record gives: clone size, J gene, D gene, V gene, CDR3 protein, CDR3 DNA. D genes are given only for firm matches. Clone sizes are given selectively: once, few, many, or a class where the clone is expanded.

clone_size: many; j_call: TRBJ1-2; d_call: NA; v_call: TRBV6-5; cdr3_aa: CASRIDVSYGYTF; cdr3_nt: TGTGCCAGCAGGATCGACGTTTCGTATGGCTACACCTTC
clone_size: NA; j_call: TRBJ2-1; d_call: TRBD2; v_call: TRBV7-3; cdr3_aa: CASSLVPVGGRVYNEQFF; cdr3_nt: TGTGCCAGCAGCTTAGTCCCGGTGGGAGGGAGGGTTTACAATGAGCAGTTCTTC
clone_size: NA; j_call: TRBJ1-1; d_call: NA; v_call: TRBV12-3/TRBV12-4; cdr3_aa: CASAIGESTEAFF; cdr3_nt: TGTGCCAGCGCTATAGGGGAGAGCACTGAAGCTTTCTTT
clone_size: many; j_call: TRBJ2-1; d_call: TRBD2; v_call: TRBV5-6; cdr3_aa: CASSLVTSGSNEQFF; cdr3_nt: TGTGCCAGCAGCTTGGTTACTAGCGGGAGCAATGAGCAGTTCTTC
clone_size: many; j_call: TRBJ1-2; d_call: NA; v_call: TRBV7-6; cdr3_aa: CASSLGEEDGYTF; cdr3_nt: TGTGCCAGCAGCTTAGGGGAGGAAGATGGCTACACCTTC
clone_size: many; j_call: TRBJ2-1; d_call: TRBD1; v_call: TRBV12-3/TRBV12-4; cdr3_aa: CASRSGQGLYNEQFF; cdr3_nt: TGTGCCAGCAGATCGGGACAGGGTCTCTACAATGAGCAGTTCTTC
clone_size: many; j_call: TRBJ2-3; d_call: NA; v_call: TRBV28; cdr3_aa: CASSSLATDTQYF; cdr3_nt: TGTGCCAGCAGTTCGTTGGCCACAGATACGCAGTATTTT
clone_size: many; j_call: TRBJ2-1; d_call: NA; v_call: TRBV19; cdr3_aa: CASSIGQNLPSDYNEQFF; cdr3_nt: TGTGCCAGTAGTATTGGGCAGAACTTACCCTCTGACTACAATGAGCAGTTCTTC
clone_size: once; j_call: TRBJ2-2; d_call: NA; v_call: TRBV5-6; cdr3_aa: CASSWDASNTGELFF; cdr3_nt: TGTGCCAGCAGCTGGGACGCCTCGAACACCGGGGAGCTGTTTTTT
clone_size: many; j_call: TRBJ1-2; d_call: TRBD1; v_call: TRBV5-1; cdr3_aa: CASSLGTGSYGYTF; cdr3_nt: TGCGCCAGCAGCTTGGGGACAGGGTCCTATGGCTACACCTTC
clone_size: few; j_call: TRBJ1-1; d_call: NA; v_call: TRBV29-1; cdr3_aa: CSVVDTEAFF; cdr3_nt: TGCAGCGTTGTGGACACTGAAGCTTTCTTT
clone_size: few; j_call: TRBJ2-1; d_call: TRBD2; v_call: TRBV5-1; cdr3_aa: CASSLPVLAGVGLGSYNEQFF; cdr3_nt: TGCGCCAGCAGCCTGCCGGTACTAGCGGGAGTAGGTTTGGGCTCCTACAATGAGCAGTTCTTC
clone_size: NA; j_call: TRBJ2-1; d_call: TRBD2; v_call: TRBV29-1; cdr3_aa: CSVGLAGGWEQFF; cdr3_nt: TGCAGCGTTGGACTAGCGGGAGGCTGGGAGCAGTTCTTC
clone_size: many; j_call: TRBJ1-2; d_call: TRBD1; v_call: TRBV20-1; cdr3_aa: CSALGQGDGYTF; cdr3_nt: TGCAGTGCTCTGGGACAGGGGGATGGCTACACCTTC
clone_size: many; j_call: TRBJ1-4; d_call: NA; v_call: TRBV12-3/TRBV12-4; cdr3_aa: CASSLGINNEKLFF; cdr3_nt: TGTGCCAGCAGTTTAGGGATTAACAATGAAAAACTGTTTTTT
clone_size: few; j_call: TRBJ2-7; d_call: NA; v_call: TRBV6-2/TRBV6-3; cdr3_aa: CASSRRDEQYF; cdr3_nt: TGTGCCAGCAGTAGAAGGGACGAGCAGTACTTC
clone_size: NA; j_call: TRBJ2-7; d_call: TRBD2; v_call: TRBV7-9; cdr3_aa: CASSSPPGTSRERSYEQYF; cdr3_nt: TGTGCCAGCAGCTCCCCCCCCGGGACTAGTAGGGAGCGTTCCTACGAGCAGTACTTC
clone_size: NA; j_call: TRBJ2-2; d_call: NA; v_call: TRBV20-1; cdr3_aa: CSARGHSSNTGELFF; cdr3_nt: TGCAGTGCTAGAGGGCACTCCTCGAACACCGGGGAGCTGTTTTTT
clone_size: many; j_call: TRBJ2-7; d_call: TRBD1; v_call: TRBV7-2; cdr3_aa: CASSLVWTGTPTYEQYF; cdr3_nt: TGTGCCAGCAGCTTAGTTTGGACAGGGACACCAACCTACGAGCAGTACTTC
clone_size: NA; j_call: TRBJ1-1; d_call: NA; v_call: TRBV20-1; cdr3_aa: CRVGPRGRFTEAFF; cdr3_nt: TGCAGGGTAGGACCGCGCGGGAGGTTCACTGAAGCTTTCTTT
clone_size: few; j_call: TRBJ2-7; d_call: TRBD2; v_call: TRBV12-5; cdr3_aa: CASGQGLAGEQYF; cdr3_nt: TGTGCTAGTGGTCAGGGACTAGCAGGAGAGCAGTACTTC
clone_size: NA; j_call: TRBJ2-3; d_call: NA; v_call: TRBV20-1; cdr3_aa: CSARPSTDTQYF; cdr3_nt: TGCAGTGCCAGACCCAGCACAGATACGCAGTATTTT
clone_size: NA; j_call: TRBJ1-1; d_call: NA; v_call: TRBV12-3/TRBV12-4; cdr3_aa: CASSARPQAGAFF; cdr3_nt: TGTGCCAGCAGTGCCCGACCGCAAGCGGGAGCTTTCTTT
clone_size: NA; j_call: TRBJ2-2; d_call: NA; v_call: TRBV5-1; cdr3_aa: CASSLEGFGPGQSTGELFF; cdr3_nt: TGCGCCAGCAGCTTGGAAGGGTTTGGTCCCGGACAGAGTACCGGGGAGCTGTTTTTT
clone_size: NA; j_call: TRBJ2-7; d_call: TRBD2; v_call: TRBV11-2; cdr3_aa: CASSSMGLAGALYEQYF; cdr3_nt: TGTGCCAGCAGCTCAATGGGACTAGCGGGAGCCCTCTACGAGCAGTACTTC
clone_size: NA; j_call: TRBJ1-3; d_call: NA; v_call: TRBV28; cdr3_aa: CASRLPISSGSGNTIYF; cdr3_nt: TGTGCCAGCAGATTACCCATTTCATCGGGGTCCGGAAACACCATATATTTT
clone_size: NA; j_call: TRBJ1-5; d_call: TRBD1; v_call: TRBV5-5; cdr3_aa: CASSWDSSNQPQHF; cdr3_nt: TGTGCCAGCAGCTGGGACAGTAGCAATCAGCCCCAGCATTTT
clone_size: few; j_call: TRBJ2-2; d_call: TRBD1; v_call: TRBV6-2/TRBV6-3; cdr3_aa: CASSKGTGTHTGELFF; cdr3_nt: TGTGCCAGCAGTAAAGGGACAGGGACCCACACCGGGGAGCTGTTTTTT
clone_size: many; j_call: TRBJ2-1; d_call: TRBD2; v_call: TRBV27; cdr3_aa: CASSFSSAGGPNEQFF; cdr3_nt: TGTGCCAGCAGTTTCTCTAGCGCGGGAGGGCCGAATGAGCAGTTCTTC
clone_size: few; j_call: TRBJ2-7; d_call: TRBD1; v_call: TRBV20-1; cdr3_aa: CSAVGLTGDTYEQYF; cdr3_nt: TGCAGTGCGGTTGGGTTGACAGGGGATACCTACGAGCAGTACTTC
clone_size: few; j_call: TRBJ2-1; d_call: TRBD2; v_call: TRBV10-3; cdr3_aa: CAIKFASGGRNEQFF; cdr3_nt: TGTGCCATCAAATTTGCTAGCGGGGGGCGTAATGAGCAGTTCTTC
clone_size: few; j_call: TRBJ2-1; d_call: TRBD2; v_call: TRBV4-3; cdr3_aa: CASSRETSGRNEQFF; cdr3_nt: TGCGCCAGCAGCCGAGAGACTAGCGGGAGGAATGAGCAGTTCTTC
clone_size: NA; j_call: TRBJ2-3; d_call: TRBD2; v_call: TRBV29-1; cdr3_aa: CSVVVSSGGPDTQYF; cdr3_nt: TGCAGCGTTGTAGTATCTAGCGGGGGTCCAGATACGCAGTATTTT
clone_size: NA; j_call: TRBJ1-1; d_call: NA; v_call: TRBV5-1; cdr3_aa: CASSFGLSSEAFF; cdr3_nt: TGCGCCAGCAGCTTCGGGCTTAGCTCTGAAGCTTTCTTT
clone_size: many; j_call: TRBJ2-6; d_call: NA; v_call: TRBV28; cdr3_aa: CASGAGVWAGANVLTF; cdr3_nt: TGTGCCAGCGGAGCAGGTGTGTGGGCCGGGGCCAACGTCCTGACTTTC
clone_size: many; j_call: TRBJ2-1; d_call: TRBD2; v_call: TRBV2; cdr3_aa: CASNNGRVGEQFF; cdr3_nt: TGTGCCAGCAATAACGGGAGGGTCGGTGAGCAGTTCTTC
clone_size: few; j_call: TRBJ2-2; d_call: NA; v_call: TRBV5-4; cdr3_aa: CASSLILVGTGELFF; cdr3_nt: TGTGCCAGCAGCTTGATTCTAGTGGGCACCGGGGAGCTGTTTTTT
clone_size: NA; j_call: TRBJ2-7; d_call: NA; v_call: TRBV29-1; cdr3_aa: CSVVSAGHEQYF; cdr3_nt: TGCAGCGTTGTGTCGGCAGGGCACGAGCAGTACTTC
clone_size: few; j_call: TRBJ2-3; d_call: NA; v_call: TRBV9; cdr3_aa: CASSVEESFGTQYF; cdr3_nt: TGTGCCAGCAGCGTAGAAGAAAGCTTCGGTACGCAGTATTTT
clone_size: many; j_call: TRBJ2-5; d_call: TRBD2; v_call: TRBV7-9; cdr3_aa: CASSSGTRSNEETQYF; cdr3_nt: TGTGCCAGCAGTTCCGGGACTAGGAGTAACGAAGAGACCCAGTACTTC
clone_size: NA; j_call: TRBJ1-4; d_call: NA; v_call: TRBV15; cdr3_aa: CATSRRQPATNEKLFF; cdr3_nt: TGTGCCACCAGCCGGAGACAGCCGGCAACTAATGAAAAACTGTTTTTT
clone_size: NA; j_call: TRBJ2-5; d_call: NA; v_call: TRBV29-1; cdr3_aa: CSTGQLETQYF; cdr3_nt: TGCAGCACTGGACAGTTAGAGACCCAGTACTTC
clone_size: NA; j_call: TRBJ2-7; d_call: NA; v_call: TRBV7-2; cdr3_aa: CASSLALYEQYF; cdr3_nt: TGTGCCAGCAGCTTAGCATTATACGAGCAGTACTTC
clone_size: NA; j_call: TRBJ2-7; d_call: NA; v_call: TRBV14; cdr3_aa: CASSHRSRPPYEQYF; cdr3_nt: TGTGCCAGCAGCCATCGGTCCCGACCCCCTTACGAGCAGTACTTC
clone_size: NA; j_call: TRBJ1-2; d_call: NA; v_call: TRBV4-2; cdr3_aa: CASSPGPSNYGYTF; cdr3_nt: TGTGCCAGCAGCCCGGGGCCCTCTAACTATGGCTACACCTTC
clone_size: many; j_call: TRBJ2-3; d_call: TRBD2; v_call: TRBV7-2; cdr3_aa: CASSLAGVEADTQYF; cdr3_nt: TGTGCCAGCAGCTTGGCGGGAGTCGAGGCAGATACGCAGTATTTT
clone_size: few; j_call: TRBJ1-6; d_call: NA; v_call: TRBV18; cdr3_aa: CASSPTQGSPLHF; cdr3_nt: TGTGCCAGCTCACCGACGCAGGGGTCACCCCTCCACTTT
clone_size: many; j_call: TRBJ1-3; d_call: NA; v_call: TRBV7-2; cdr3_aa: CASRPQSSGNTIYF; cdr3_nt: TGTGCCAGCAGACCACAGAGCTCTGGAAACACCATATATTTT
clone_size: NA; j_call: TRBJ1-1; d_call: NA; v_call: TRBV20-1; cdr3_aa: CSARLGGNTEAFF; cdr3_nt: TGCAGTGCTCGATTGGGGGGGAACACTGAAGCTTTCTTT
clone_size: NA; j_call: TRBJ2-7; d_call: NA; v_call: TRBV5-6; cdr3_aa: CASSLSLAGEQYF; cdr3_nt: TGTGCCAGCAGCTTGTCACTAGCAGGGGAGCAGTACTTC
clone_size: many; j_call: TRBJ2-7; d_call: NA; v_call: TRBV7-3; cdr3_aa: CASSPRGRLEQYF; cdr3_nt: TGTGCCAGCAGCCCAAGGGGACGTCTCGAGCAGTACTTC
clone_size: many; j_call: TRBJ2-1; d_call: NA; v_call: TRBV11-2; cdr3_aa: CASSPQVSWEIYNEQFF; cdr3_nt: TGTGCCAGCAGCCCGCAAGTTTCGTGGGAGATCTACAATGAGCAGTTCTTC
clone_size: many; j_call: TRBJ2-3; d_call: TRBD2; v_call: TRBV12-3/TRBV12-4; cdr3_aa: CASSAPGLAGGLTDTQYF; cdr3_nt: TGTGCCAGCAGCGCCCCGGGACTAGCGGGAGGCTTGACAGATACGCAGTATTTT
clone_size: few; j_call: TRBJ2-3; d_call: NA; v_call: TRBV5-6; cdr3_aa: CASSRDNTQYF; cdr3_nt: TGTGCCAGCTCCAGGGACAATACGCAGTATTTT
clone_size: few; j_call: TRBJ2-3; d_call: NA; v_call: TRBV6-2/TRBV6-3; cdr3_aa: CASITPAGTPGTDTQYF; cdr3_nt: TGTGCCAGCATTACACCCGCTGGAACGCCAGGTACAGATACGCAGTATTTT
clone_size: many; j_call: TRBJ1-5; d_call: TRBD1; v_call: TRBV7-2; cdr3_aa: CASSLRQGFQPQHF; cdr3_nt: TGTGCCAGCAGCTTAAGACAGGGCTTTCAGCCCCAGCATTTT
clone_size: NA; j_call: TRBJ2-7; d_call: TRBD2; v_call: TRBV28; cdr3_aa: CASSGTSGRAGPYEQYF; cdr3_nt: TGTGCCAGCAGTGGGACTAGCGGGAGGGCAGGTCCCTACGAGCAGTACTTC